The 18 T cell receptor beta chains presented below share a single source sample, sequenced in a study of cytotoxic CD8 clonotypes in ibrutinib-treated CLL. Produced via immunoSEQ multiplex PCR; TCRdb's table is partial and in-frame only. The sample includes under 40,000 clones, about half of them seen just once. The specimen was PBMCs, collected before ibrutinib treatment. These receptors were obtained from a human donor with chronic lymphocytic leukemia.

This clone has only a few counts. This chain links TRBV11-1 with TRBJ1-6; D call uncertain. The germline V gene encodes CDR1 SGHAT and CDR2 FQDESV (reference sequence). V was pared by 6 bases and J by 0 bases, with 9 bases between. This CDR3 contains 15 residues. CDR3 sequence: CASSPDASYNSPLHF. The CDR3 nucleotides are TGTGCCAGCAGTCCCGATGCCTCCTATAATTCACCCCTCCACTTT.

The V gene is TRBV6-5, the J gene TRBJ2-3; 15 nucleotides line up with TRBD2. V lost 4 bases, J lost 5 bases, and 4 bases stayed unmatched. The CDR3 runs to 16 residues. Per the germline V gene, CDR1 is MNHEY and CDR2 is SVGAGI. In nucleotides, the CDR3 is TGTGCCAGCAGTTGGACTAGCGGGGGGGCCAGAGATACGCAGTATTTT. This encodes CASSWTSGGARDTQYF.

This clone was seen only a few times. The V and J genes are TRBV6-5 and TRBJ2-2, with D unresolved. The CDR3 has 16 amino acids. Deletions cut 2 bases from V and 2 bases from J, with 12 bases between. Per germline, CDR1 MNHEY and CDR2 SVGAGI. Here the CDR3 reads CASSYRSPLNTGELFF. The CDR3 coding sequence is TGTGCCAGCAGTTACCGGTCTCCCCTAAACACCGGGGAGCTGTTTTTT.

The chain joins TRBV30 to TRBJ2-1, with unresolved D. With 4 bases removed from V and 2 bases from J, the gap between germline ends came to 12 bases. The CDR3 is 14 amino acids. Germline loops: CDR1 GTSNPN, CDR2 SVGIG (reference sequence). CDR3 residues: CAWNLGQPYNEQFF. CDR3 DNA: TGTGCCTGGAATTTGGGCCAACCCTACAATGAGCAGTTCTTC. Drawing the rest from reference TRBV30 and TRBJ2-1, the complete variable domain is SQTIHQWPATLVQPVGSPLSLECTVEGTSNPNLYWYRQAAGRGLQLLFYSVGIGQISSEVPQNLSASRPQDRQFILSSKKLLLSDSGFYLCAWNLGQPYNEQFFGPGTRLTVL.

V is TRBV6-4 and J is TRBJ1-2, with D unresolved. The V end lost 5 bases, the J end lost 5 bases, and 6 bases lay between the germline ends. This CDR3 has 11 residues. The germline CDR1 and CDR2 sequences are MRHNA and SNTAGT. The CDR3 protein is CASSRGYGYTF. The CDR3, as DNA: TGTGCCAGCAGTCGGGGATATGGCTACACCTTC.

The CDR3 DNA sequence: TGCGCCAGCAGCTTGTCGCGCCCGGGCGCAGATACGCAGTATTTT. Translation: CASSLSRPGADTQYF. The chain links TRBV5-1 to TRBJ2-3; D is undetermined. The CDR3 spans 15 residues. Germline V gene lookup returns CDR1 SGHRS and CDR2 YFSETQ. The ends were cut back, 1 base at V and 4 bases at J, with 13 bases in the middle.

The chain uses TRBV30 and TRBJ2-7, with 8 bases fitting TRBD1. V lost 4 bases to trimming and J lost 10 bases; unmatched junction nucleotides: 9. Per the germline V gene, CDR1 is GTSNPN and CDR2 is SVGIG (reference sequence). There are 12 residues in the CDR3. The CDR3 sequence: CAWKRDRLSQYF. The DNA for the CDR3 is TGTGCCTGGAAAAGGGACAGGCTTAGTCAGTACTTC.

This clone appeared a few times. This sequence joins TRBV10-3 and TRBJ1-4; possibly TRBD1 for D (6 bases). The length of the CDR3 is 16 residues. V lost 6 bases, J lost 4 bases, and 18 bases lay in between. CDR1 ENHRY and CDR2 SYGVKD come from the germline V gene. The CDR3 loop reads CAIRDRPALFNEKLFF. The CDR3 DNA reads TGTGCCATCAGGGACAGACCAGCTCTTTTTAATGAAAAACTGTTTTTT.

This clone has just a few counts. CDR3 sequence (DNA): TGCAGCGTTGAAACGGGGTCCCGGTACGAGCAGTACTTC. It encodes CSVETGSRYEQYF. The gene calls are TRBV29-1 and TRBJ2-7, with TRBD2 as a possible D gene (5 bases). Germline CDR1 SQVTM, CDR2 ANQGSEA. This CDR3 is 13 amino acids long. V was cut by 2 bases and J by 4 bases, with 12 bases left in between.

The chain uses TRBV27 and TRBJ2-7, with 16 bases matching TRBD2. With V trimmed by 2 bases and J by 5 bases, 12 bases remained unmatched. Germline V gene lookup returns CDR1 MNHEY and CDR2 SMNVEV (reference sequence). The CDR3 contains 19 residues. DNA of the CDR3: TGTGCCAGCAGTTTAGTGGGACTAGCGGGGGGGCCCTGGGGGAACGAGCAGTACTTC. Protein: CASSLVGLAGGPWGNEQYF.

This rearrangement joins TRBV6-6 to TRBJ1-1; 7 bases are a match to TRBD1. The germline gives CDR1 MNHNY, CDR2 SVGAGI (reference sequence). The CDR3 is 15 residues long. The trim removed 4 bases at V and 0 bases at J, leaving 5 bases unmatched. CDR3 residues: CASSFPTGMNTEAFF. DNA of the CDR3: TGTGCCAGCAGTTTTCCGACAGGGATGAACACTGAAGCTTTCTTT.

This chain joins TRBV13 and TRBJ2-7; D gene unclear. V lost 5 bases to trimming and J lost 2 bases, with 7 bases between them. The CDR3 is 12 amino acids. The germline V gene encodes CDR1 PRHDT and CDR2 FYEKMQ (reference sequence). CDR3 in DNA: TGTGCCAGCAGCCATGGACCCTACGAGCAGTACTTC. Translated: CASSHGPYEQYF.

The chain carries TRBV28 and TRBJ1-4; TRBD1 might be the D (5 bases). This CDR3 has 15 residues. Trimming stripped 1 base from V and 7 bases from J, with 13 bases between. Germline V gene sequence: CDR1 MDHEN, CDR2 SYDVKM. CDR3 bases: TGTGCCAGCAGTTTATCAGGCATAGGGACTGAAAAACTGTTTTTT. Protein product: CASSLSGIGTEKLFF. Together with reference TRBV28 and TRBJ1-4, the CDR3 gives the full variable domain: DVKVTQSSRYLVKRTGEKVFLECVQDMDHENMFWYRQDPGLGLRLIYFSYDVKMKEKGDIPEGYSVSREKKERFSLILESASTNQTSMYLCASSLSGIGTEKLFFGSGTQLSVL.

This clone appeared a few times. The rearrangement joins TRBV2 to TRBJ2-7, with D tentatively TRBD1 (6 bases). V shed 4 bases and J shed 2 bases, with 18 bases lying between them. This CDR3 is built from 16 residues. Germline-derived CDR1 and CDR2 are SNHLY and FYNNEI. Written as DNA, the CDR3 is TGTGCCAGCAGTGCCAGGGGCCTCCTCTTAACCTACGAGCAGTACTTC. Residues: CASSARGLLLTYEQYF.

The chain has TRBV11-3 and TRBJ1-1; D possibly corresponds to TRBD1 (5 bases). Germline-derived CDR1 and CDR2 are SGHNT and YENEEA. This CDR3 has 13 residues. V was shortened by 5 bases and J by 1 base, with 8 bases between the two germline ends. The DNA of the CDR3 is TGTGCCAGCAGCCCCCAGGGGAACACTGAAGCTTTCTTT. Translation gives CASSPQGNTEAFF. The full variable domain, its missing parts supplied by reference TRBV11-3 and TRBJ1-1, is EAGVVQSPRYKIIEKKQPVAFWCNPISGHNTLYWYLQNLGQGPELLIRYENEEAVDDSQLPKDRFSAERLKGVDSTLKIQPAELGDSAVYLCASSPQGNTEAFFGQGTRLTVV.

This chain uses TRBV11-1 with TRBJ2-2; D unclear. The V end lost 2 bases, the J end lost 4 bases, and 11 bases lay between the germline ends. From germline, CDR1 is SGHAT and CDR2 FQDESV (reference sequence). CDR3 length: 15 residues. Here the CDR3 DNA reads TGTGCCAGCAGCTTACGGCGGCCGGGCACCGGGGAGCTGTTTTTT. Translation: CASSLRRPGTGELFF.

CDR3: CASSLAFGANSPLHF. CDR3 coding DNA: TGTGCCAGCAGCTTAGCTTTTGGAGCGAATTCACCCCTCCACTTT. This sequence joins TRBV7-6 and TRBJ1-6; D gene uncertain. V was shortened by 0 bases and J by 7 bases, with 10 bases between the two germline ends. This CDR3 comprises 15 residues. Germline CDR1 reads SGHVS; CDR2 reads FNYEAQ.

The chain joins TRBV19 to TRBJ2-3, with TRBD2 matching over 9 bases. The CDR3 runs to 14 residues. The germline V gene has CDR1 LNHDA and CDR2 SQIVND (reference sequence). V was clipped by 7 bases and J by 3 bases; unmatched bases: 5. For the CDR3, the DNA is TGTGCCAGTACGTGGCGGGGGGGTACAGATACGCAGTATTTT. Amino acid sequence: CASTWRGGTDTQYF.